The next 19 T cell receptor beta chains were all read from a single sample in a study of cytomegalovirus exposure and HLA in healthy donors. Vbeta (60) and Jbeta (13) primers were used in the PCR. Data came from immunoSEQ multiplex PCR; TCRdb stores just in-frame clones and leaves some out. The repertoire consists of approximately 260,000 clones, with 70% to 90% occurring once and the leading ten covering 1.5% to 2%. Input material: PBMCs. These receptors all come from a woman aged 40 to 50 in good health and CMV-seropositive.

This chain's CDR3 is CASSPDRKGTDTQYF. The CDR3 bases are TGTGCCAGCAGCCCGGACAGGAAGGGGACAGATACGCAGTATTTT. The rearrangement joins TRBV7-9 to TRBJ2-3, with 7 positions matching TRBD1. This CDR3 is built from 15 residues. Germline V gene data show CDR1 as SEHNR and CDR2 as FQNEAQ (reference sequence). Unmatched junction bases numbered 8, after V lost 5 bases and J lost 3 bases.

This chain joins TRBV14 and TRBJ1-1, with a weak D call TRBD1 (6 bases). The CDR3 is made up of 14 amino acids. Trimming removed 4 bases from V and 0 bases from J, with 9 bases in between. Germline values: CDR1 SGHDN, CDR2 FVKESK. The CDR3 protein is CASSRGQMNTEAFF. The CDR3 DNA reads TGTGCCAGCAGCCGAGGACAGATGAACACTGAAGCTTTCTTT.

V is TRBV7-2 and J is TRBJ2-7; TRBD2 matches 12 bases. V lost 1 base and J lost 3; bases outside the gene matches: 4. The CDR3 is 16 amino acids. Germline CDR1 reads SGHTA; CDR2 reads FQGNSA. As DNA, the CDR3 is TGTGCCAGCAGCTTAGAAGGGACTAGCGGGCTCTACGAGCAGTACTTC. This encodes CASSLEGTSGLYEQYF.

This sequence joins TRBV28 and TRBJ2-1; D unclear. Germline lookup yields CDR1 MDHEN and CDR2 SYDVKM. The V end lost 7 bases, the J end lost 6 bases, and 16 bases lay between the germline ends. The CDR3 is 14 residues long. This chain's CDR3 is CASTFSWSINEQFF. Here the CDR3 DNA reads TGTGCCAGCACCTTTAGCTGGAGCATCAATGAGCAGTTCTTC.

The chain employs TRBV2 and TRBJ2-7; 7 nucleotides agree with TRBD1. V shed 7 bases, J shed 2 bases, and the junction held 5 bases outside the gene matches. Looked up from germline, CDR1 is SNHLY and CDR2 is FYNNEI. The CDR3 consists of 13 residues. CDR3 coding DNA: TGTGCCAGCACCGGACAGGTAACCTACGAGCAGTACTTC. Translated, it gives CASTGQVTYEQYF.

The rearrangement links TRBV13 to TRBJ2-3, with a tentative D call TRBD2 (5 bases). Trimming cost V 5 bases and J 1 base, with 16 bases left between them. Germline CDR1 reads PRHDT; CDR2 reads FYEKMQ (reference sequence). CDR3 length equals 16 residues. The CDR3 loop reads CASSPGVSDGTDTQYF. The CDR3 nucleotides read TGTGCCAGCAGCCCCGGGGTCAGCGACGGCACAGATACGCAGTATTTT.

V and J are TRBV5-1 and TRBJ1-2; 8 bases map to TRBD1. V lost 7 bases and J lost 1; bases outside the gene matches: 0. CDR3 size: 12 residues. Germline V gene data show CDR1 as SGHRS and CDR2 as YFSETQ. The DNA of the CDR3 is TGCGCCAGCGGACAGGGTAACTATGGCTACACCTTC. Amino acids: CASGQGNYGYTF.

The chain recombines TRBV7-6 with TRBJ2-5; tentative D call: TRBD2 (5 bases). Germline V gene data show CDR1 as SGHVS and CDR2 as FNYEAQ. The CDR3 covers 15 residues. The V and J ends lost 0 bases and 6 bases respectively, with 14 bases between them. DNA for the CDR3: TGTGCCAGCAGCTTAGCCGGACTCTCCGGGAAGACCCAGTACTTC. As protein: CASSLAGLSGKTQYF. Full variable domain (missing parts from reference TRBV7-6 and TRBJ2-5): GAGVSQSPRYKVTKRGQDVALRCDPISGHVSLYWYRQALGQGPEFLTYFNYEAQQDKSGLPNDRFSAERPEGSISTLTIQRTEQRDSAMYRCASSLAGLSGKTQYFGPGTRLLVL.

The genes are TRBV27 and TRBJ2-7; tentative D call: TRBD2 (5 bases). The CDR3 extends over 13 amino acids. The germline V and J ends were trimmed by 5 bases and 0 bases, with 8 bases remaining between them. Germline V gene data show CDR1 as MNHEY and CDR2 as SMNVEV (reference sequence). The DNA of the CDR3 is TGTGCCAGCAGTGACGGGAACTCCTACGAGCAGTACTTC. As protein: CASSDGNSYEQYF.

This clone appeared once. The chain recombines TRBV29-1 with TRBJ2-1; 13 bases are shared with TRBD2. Per the germline V gene, CDR1 is SQVTM and CDR2 is ANQGSEA. J was trimmed by 6 bases and V by 7 bases; bases with no gene match: 6. The CDR3 contains 14 residues. The CDR3 sequence is CSGRTSGSVNEQFF. The CDR3 coding sequence is TGCAGCGGGCGGACTAGCGGGAGTGTCAATGAGCAGTTCTTC.

V is TRBV30 and J is TRBJ2-5; no reliable D call. The length of the CDR3 is 13 residues. Trimming pared 3 bases from V and 2 bases from J, leaving 10 bases between. CDR1 and CDR2 (germline): GTSNPN, SVGIG (reference sequence). The CDR3 bases are TGTGCCTGGAGGGGCGAAAGGCAAGAGACCCAGTACTTC. As protein: CAWRGERQETQYF.

This chain joins TRBV7-6 and TRBJ2-7, with 16 bases aligning to TRBD2. With V trimmed by 5 bases and J by 2 bases, 6 bases remained unmatched. The CDR3 loop spans 17 amino acids. The V gene's germline CDR1 is SGHVS and CDR2 FNYEAQ. The CDR3 DNA reads TGTGCCAGCAGCGGGGAGGGACTAGCGGGAGGGCCCTACGAGCAGTACTTC. It is translated as CASSGEGLAGGPYEQYF.

The genes are TRBV27 and TRBJ2-7; a possible D gene is TRBD2 (6 bases). The V end lost 1 base, the J end lost 2 bases, and 6 bases lay between the germline ends. Per the germline V gene, CDR1 is MNHEY and CDR2 is SMNVEV (reference sequence). The CDR3 is 13 amino acids. CDR3 residues: CASSLWGAYEQYF. The DNA for the CDR3 is TGTGCCAGCAGTTTATGGGGGGCCTACGAGCAGTACTTC.

This rearrangement joins TRBV19 to TRBJ2-1, with TRBD1 as a possible D gene (7 bases). The CDR3 is 13 residues long. With 6 bases removed from V and 9 bases from J, the gap between germline ends came to 15 bases. Germline CDR1 LNHDA, CDR2 SQIVND (reference sequence). CDR3 protein: CASSLGTAGEQFF. CDR3 nucleotides: TGTGCCAGTAGCCTCGGGACAGCGGGTGAGCAGTTCTTC.

The chain employs TRBV4-3 and TRBJ2-3; tentative D call: TRBD2 (6 bases). The CDR3 runs to 14 residues. Germline CDR1 and CDR2: LGHNA and YSLEER. Trimming pared 0 bases from V and 6 bases from J, leaving 10 bases between. CDR3 residues: CASSQDGRSDTQYF. DNA of the CDR3: TGCGCCAGCAGCCAAGATGGGAGGTCGGATACGCAGTATTTT.

This rearrangement joins TRBV9 to TRBJ2-2, with 7 bases that match TRBD2. Germline CDR1 and CDR2: SGDLS and YYNGEE. Trimming removed 7 bases from V and 2 bases from J; junction bases left unmatched: 2. This CDR3 is 13 amino acids long. DNA for the CDR3: TGTGCCAGCGGGACTACAAACACCGGGGAGCTGTTTTTT. It specifies CASGTTNTGELFF.

The chain recombines TRBV6-5 with TRBJ1-2; 9 bases match TRBD1. V gave up 6 bases and J gave up 7 bases; unmatched junction bases: 9. The CDR3 has 14 residues. Germline values: CDR1 MNHEY, CDR2 SVGAGI. The CDR3 nucleotides are TGTGCCAGCAGCAGGACAGGGGTAATCAGTGGCTACACCTTC. Residues: CASSRTGVISGYTF.

The rearrangement joins TRBV29-1 to TRBJ2-2, with D possibly matching TRBD1 (6 bases). Germline CDR1 reads SQVTM; CDR2 reads ANQGSEA. The V and J ends lost 5 bases and 5 bases respectively, with 18 bases between them. CDR3 length: 15 residues. DNA for the CDR3: TGCAGCGTTAATTATGTACAGGGAAGAACCGGGGAGCTGTTTTTT. The encoded protein is CSVNYVQGRTGELFF.

The V call is TRBV7-8, the J call TRBJ2-7; D gene unclear. Trimming stripped 1 base from V and 3 bases from J, with 4 bases between. The CDR3 has 12 residues. Germline CDR1 SGHVS, CDR2 FQNEAQ. CDR3 bases: TGTGCCAGCAGCTTAGATTACTACGAGCAGTACTTC. Its protein is CASSLDYYEQYF.